The clone carrying this TCR beta chain was counted ten times or more. Its target is unknown. This sample was included in a study of early T cells in non-severe SARS-CoV-2 infection. Study outcomes and limitations: Reliance on VDJdb matching favored anti-spike CD8 responses; private and CD4 specificities were missed.

The protocol attached unique molecular identifiers to individual cDNA molecules. TCRdb used MiXCR to reprocess the 5' RACE reads, holding one entry per CDR3 protein. The repertoire holds roughly 26,000 distinct CDR3 sequences, about 3.8% seen once, with roughly 6% in the top ten. Material: whole blood. The TCR comes from an adult who was a healthcare worker with PCR-confirmed SARS-CoV-2 infection or an uninfected control (not recorded which).

CDR3 residues: CAIADSGNIQYF. The CDR3 DNA reads TGTGCCATAGCCGACAGCGGAAACATTCAGTACTTC. The gene calls are TRBV10-3 and TRBJ2-4, with D perhaps assigned TRBD1 or TRBD2 (5 bases each). Germline CDR1 ENHRY, CDR2 SYGVKD. CDR3 size: 12 residues. V lost 9 bases, J lost 6 bases, and 12 bases lay in between.